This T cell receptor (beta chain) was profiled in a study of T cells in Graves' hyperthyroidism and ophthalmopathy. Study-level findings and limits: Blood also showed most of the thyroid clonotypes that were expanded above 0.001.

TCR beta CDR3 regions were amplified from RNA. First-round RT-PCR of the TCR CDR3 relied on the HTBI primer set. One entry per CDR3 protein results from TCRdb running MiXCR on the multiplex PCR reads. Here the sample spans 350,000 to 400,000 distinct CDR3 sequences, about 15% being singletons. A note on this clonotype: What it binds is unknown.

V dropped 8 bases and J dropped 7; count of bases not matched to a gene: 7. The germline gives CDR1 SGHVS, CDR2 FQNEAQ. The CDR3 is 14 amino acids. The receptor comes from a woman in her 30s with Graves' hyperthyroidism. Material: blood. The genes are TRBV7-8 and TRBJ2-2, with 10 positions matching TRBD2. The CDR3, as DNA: TGTGCCAGCGGGCTAGCGGGAGTGTACGGGGAGCTGTTTTTT. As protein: CASGLAGVYGELFF.